The 7 T cell receptor beta chains below all came from one sample that was sequenced in a study of blood T cell repertoires in COVID-19. The method was immunoSEQ multiplex PCR; TCRdb's version includes in-frame clones alone and lacks a portion of them. The sample lists roughly 67,000 clones, 65% to 90% occurring once. The sample consisted of peripheral blood. The source is a man in his forties or fifties with acute or convalescent COVID-19.

The rearrangement joins TRBV5-8 to TRBJ2-3; the D gene is possibly TRBD2 (5 bases). Germline V gene lookup returns CDR1 SGHTS and CDR2 YDEGEE. V lost 4 bases, J lost 6 bases, and 12 bases lay in between. There are 13 residues in the CDR3. CDR3 sequence reads: CASSVASGDTQYF. CDR3 coding DNA: TGTGCCAGCAGCGTTGCGTCGGGGGATACGCAGTATTTT.

The chain couples TRBV6-9 to TRBJ1-2; D gene ambiguous. Germline CDR1 reads MNHGY; CDR2 reads SVAAGI. V was cut by 10 bases and J by 5 bases, with 14 bases left in between. The CDR3 contains 12 residues. CDR3 loop: CAIKRGRYGYTF. CDR3 bases: TGTGCCATCAAACGTGGCCGATATGGCTACACCTTC.

The chain has TRBV24-1 and TRBJ1-2; a possible D gene is TRBD1 (6 bases). The V end lost 3 bases, the J end lost 8 bases, and 18 bases lay between the germline ends. Germline-derived CDR1 and CDR2 are KGHDR and SFDVKD. The CDR3 consists of 15 residues. The CDR3 DNA sequence: TGTGCCACCAGTGATGGGAGGGGGACATCTTGGGGCTACACCTTC. This encodes CATSDGRGTSWGYTF.

V usage is TRBV5-1 and J usage is TRBJ1-1; D is possibly TRBD1 (6 bases). The CDR3 loop spans 16 amino acids. Germline V gene data show CDR1 as SGHRS and CDR2 as YFSETQ. V was trimmed by 4 bases and J by 4 bases, leaving 20 bases between them. Here the CDR3 reads CASSANRAAQGTEAFF. DNA for the CDR3: TGCGCCAGCAGCGCGAACAGGGCAGCTCAGGGCACTGAAGCTTTCTTT.

V usage is TRBV13 and J usage is TRBJ2-3; unclear D gene. CDR1 and CDR2 from the germline V gene are PRHDT and FYEKMQ (reference sequence). Trimming took 5 bases from V and 4 from J, leaving 16 bases between them. CDR3 size: 15 residues. CDR3 sequence (DNA): TGTGCCAGCAGCCAATTCGAGGATACCGCAGATACGCAGTATTTT. It specifies CASSQFEDTADTQYF. Looking up the rest from reference TRBV13 and TRBJ2-3 gives the full variable domain: AAGVIQSPRHLIKEKRETATLKCYPIPRHDTVYWYQQGPGQDPQFLISFYEKMQSDKGSIPDRFSAQQFSDYHSELNMSSLELGDSALYFCASSQFEDTADTQYFGPGTRLTVL.

This rearrangement joins TRBV21-1 to TRBJ2-6; the table names TRBD2, a call not compared with the DNA. TRBV21-1 is reported as a pseudogene. The CDR3 extends over 22 amino acids. CDR3 sequence: CASSKVLRSRGWKPTGANVLTF. In DNA form, the CDR3 reads TGTGCCAGCAGCAAAGTATTAAGGAGCCGGGGATGGAAGCCTACTGGGGCCAACGTCCTGACTTTC.

J is TRBJ2-3 and V is TRBV19; D unclear. This CDR3 comprises 13 residues. Deletions cut 1 base from V and 6 bases from J, with 8 bases between. The germline V gene encodes CDR1 LNHDA and CDR2 SQIVND (reference sequence). In DNA form, the CDR3 reads TGTGCCAGTAGTATAGTGTTCGGGGATACGCAGTATTTT. It codes for CASSIVFGDTQYF. Full variable domain (outside the CDR3, taken from reference TRBV19 and TRBJ2-3): DGGITQSPKYLFRKEGQNVTLSCEQNLNHDAMYWYRQDPGQGLRLIYYSQIVNDFQKGDIAEGYSVSREKKESFPLTVTSAQKNPTAFYLCASSIVFGDTQYFGPGTRLTVL.